This T cell receptor (beta chain) stems from a study of shared clonotypes between healthy human individuals (dated by TCRdb to 2020 to 2021). For context, the study as a whole: A couple of women and a few men aged 18 to 49 years were included in the cohort. Per donor, three plates each were used for CD4 naive and CD4 memory, two for CD8 naive, and one for CD8 memory. Different laboratories and diverse techniques were used to prepare libraries and sequence TCR repertoires, to increase sequencing depth and limit assay-specific biases. To estimate repertoire size and how much clonotype sharing occurs between individuals, the study deeply sequenced the blood TCR repertoires of roughly 5 healthy adults. Per donor, leukapheresis produced somewhere between about 0.85 and 9.5 billion PBMCs.

Healthy HIV-negative adults with no recently reported acute infections or vaccinations were included as donors. Every donor was a Caucasian adult residing in Nashville, Tennessee, USA. CD4+ T cells were enriched by magnetic negative selection; naive cells were then positively selected on CD45RA, and the negative fraction formed the memory subset. After blood collection by leukapheresis, PBMCs were isolated using Ficoll-Histopaque density gradient centrifugation and then cryopreserved in the vapor phase of liquid nitrogen. Analytical flow cytometry was used to check the purity and quantity of each magnetically sorted T cell population. Each sorted fraction had its genomic DNA isolated and then quantified by UV absorbance on a Nanodrop 2000c. Summary of the overall study and its limitations: Because the study included only a small number of donors, the genetic and exposure-history diversity represented was limited. Sampling was limited to blood, and TCR repertoires in tissue likely differ from TCR repertoires in blood. About 5% of naive CD4, 3.5% of naive CD8, 2.3% of memory CD4, and about 0.4% of memory CD8 clonotypes were shared across several donors. Estimated clonotype richness was generally larger for naive than for memory subsets. Higher generation probabilities were observed for clonotypes shared by all four sorted-subset donors than for non-shared clonotypes. Incomplete sequencing was indicated by rarefaction of sorted-subset datasets, despite the large sequencing depth. Based on pairwise subsampling, the degree of clonotype sharing among donors was expected to be affected by sequencing depth.

In regard to this clone: Its cognate antigen has yet to be identified. No clone much larger than this one lies a single base away; base qualities are absent.

Using the deep immunoSEQ assay, TCR CDR3 regions were amplified from genomic DNA by multiplex PCR. For each cell subset, the extracted genomic DNA was distributed evenly across all wells of several immunoSEQ 96-well plates, and each plate served as one replicate. For sorted subsets, about 0.2 ug genomic DNA, equal to about 30,000 T cell genomes, was loaded into each replicate PCR. The purified libraries were quantified using a Qubit 3.0 fluorometer, sized with a Bioanalyzer 2100, and then quantified again using the KAPA Library Quantification kit. Every immunoSEQ 96-well plate was sequenced on a dedicated single-read 150-cycle Illumina NextSeq 550 flow cell. Per the source publication's procedure: Because the immunoSEQ output held only junctional sequences and lacked quality scores, the filtering could not match the filtering applied to full-length reads. Sequences were annotated with PyIR, a Python wrapper for IgBLAST v1.9, and V/J genes and CDR3 were assigned using IMGT germline references. Any read was removed if the V/J assignment was weak (E-value above 1e-6), the CDR3 was missing, or the read contained stop codons, out-of-frame junctions, or ambiguous translated residues. V3J clonotypes were defined as sequences sharing an identical inferred V gene, J gene, and CDR3 amino acid sequence. The percentage overlap between two repertoires was calculated by dividing the number of shared unique clonotypes by the size of the smaller repertoire. Three approaches were used to assess repertoire richness: RTK rarefaction, the Chao1 estimator, and Recon v2.1 estimates of unobserved clonotypes. OLGA was used to compute generation probabilities for all TCRbeta clonotypes that the gDNA method yielded from a handful of donors. The immuneACCESS repertoire file appears here via TCRdb, limited to in-frame rearrangements. These files lack a portion of the clones; in checked studies, under half of the deficit traces to unresolved V genes, and the cause of the others is not known. The D gene and trimming were derived from the DNA, and the V and J assignments and clone size from that table. This sample comprises over 950,000 clones, around three quarters of them detected only once. The ten biggest clones cover almost 0.9% of the sample.

At the junction V is shortened by 5 bases and J by 4 bases, with 11 bases in between. The CDR3 spans 13 residues, from the cysteine through the phenylalanine. Of all the DNA, just the CDR3 is kept, 39 bases in frame from base 1. The germline V gene specifies SGHTA as CDR1 and FQGNSA as CDR2. Sequenced: memory CD4+ T cells from PBMCs. According to the study, the label for this sample's cell subset or site signals: CD45RA-negative fraction. This TCR derives from a man aged 18 to 29 in good health. Some clones in this sample may be carry-over from other donors' samples. The chain is assembled from TRBV7-2 and TRBJ1-1; matching of 5 bases hints at TRBD1 as the D gene. The nucleotide sequence is given as TGTGCCAGCAGCCCGGGCAGGGCCACTGAAGCTTTCTTT. This sequence encodes CASSPGRATEAFF.